A single sample gave rise to the 25 T cell receptor beta chains below, sequenced in a study of neurological immune-mediated disorders. TCRdb redid the calling of the 5' RACE reads with MiXCR, one entry per CDR3 protein. Of 55,000 or so distinct CDR3 sequences listed, more than 3% are singletons. Input material: CD4+ T cells from blood. All receptors derive from a woman between 35 and 50 years old with multiple sclerosis.

This clonotype appeared many times. The gene calls are TRBV5-1 and TRBJ1-6; D not certain. CDR1 is SGHRS, CDR2 YFSETQ, per germline. CDR3 length: 15 amino acids. The germline V and J ends were trimmed by 0 bases and 9 bases, with 13 bases remaining between them. In DNA form, the CDR3 reads TGCGCCAGCAGCTTGGATTTGGGTTCTGGTTCACCCCTCCACTTT. It codes for CASSLDLGSGSPLHF.

This clonotype was seen many times. The CDR3 protein is CSVREGVNTEAFF. CDR3 nucleotide sequence: TGCAGTGTCAGAGAAGGGGTTAACACTGAAGCTTTCTTT. The chain joins TRBV20-1 to TRBJ1-1; the D gene is possibly TRBD1 (5 bases). From germline, CDR1 is DFQATT and CDR2 SNEGSKA (reference sequence). The CDR3 is 13 amino acids. With 7 bases removed from V and 2 bases from J, the gap between germline ends came to 14 bases.

This clonotype was seen many times. This sequence joins TRBV9 and TRBJ2-1; D might be TRBD1 (6 bases). The V gene lost 4 bases and the J gene lost 8 bases, with 16 bases spanning the gap. Germline values: CDR1 SGDLS, CDR2 YYNGEE. This CDR3 spans 14 amino acids. The DNA for the CDR3 is TGTGCCAGCAGCTATTGGCCAGGGGAACATGAGCAGTTCTTC. Its translation: CASSYWPGEHEQFF. The variable domain in full, with the rest retrieved from reference TRBV9 and TRBJ2-1, is DSGVTQTPKHLITATGQRVTLRCSPRSGDLSVYWYQQSLDQGLQFLIQYYNGEERAKGNILERFSAQQFPDLHSELNLSSLELGDSALYFCASSYWPGEHEQFFGPGTRLTVL.

This clonotype was seen ten or more times. This rearrangement joins TRBV12-3 or TRBV12-4 to TRBJ2-1; 9 nucleotides align to TRBD1. The CDR3 runs 14 residues. V trimming: 4 bases; J trimming: 6 bases; junction bases outside the gene matches: 4. The CDR3 DNA follows: TGTGCCAGCAGTTCGACGGACAGGGGCAATGAGCAGTTCTTC. Its protein product is CASSSTDRGNEQFF.

This clonotype has ten or more counts. A read error may explain this, as a much larger clone is one base away. V and J are TRBV20-1 and TRBJ1-2, with a tentative D call TRBD1 (6 bases). Trimming took off 7 bases at V and 5 bases at J, with 17 bases between the two ends. CDR1 is DFQATT, CDR2 SNEGSKA, per germline (reference sequence). The CDR3 covers 13 residues. CDR3 sequence reads: CSVKDGGPYGYTF. DNA for the CDR3: TGCAGTGTTAAGGACGGGGGGCCGTATGGCTACACCTTC.

This clonotype was seen at least ten times. This sequence joins TRBV7-6 and TRBJ2-5; unclear D gene. Germline CDR1 and CDR2: SGHVS and FNYEAQ. There are 16 residues in the CDR3. The V end was cut by 2 bases, the J end by 5 bases, with 18 bases between. CDR3 sequence: CASSLTSRGDRETQYF. The DNA for the CDR3 is TGTGCCAGCAGCTTAACAAGTCGCGGAGATCGCGAGACCCAGTACTTC.

This clonotype was detected ten times or more. The chain couples TRBV18 to TRBJ2-2, with TRBD1 matching 7 bases. V lost 0 bases, J lost 1 base, and 2 bases stayed unmatched. CDR1 and CDR2 from the germline V gene are KGHSH and LQKENI. The CDR3 has 16 residues. Here the CDR3 reads CASSPPYRGNTGELFF. CDR3 DNA sequence: TGTGCCAGCTCACCACCATACAGGGGGAACACCGGGGAGCTGTTTTTT.

This clonotype was seen at least ten times. V and J are TRBV20-1 and TRBJ2-1; no clear D. In germline, CDR1 is DFQATT, CDR2 SNEGSKA (reference sequence). The ends were cut back, 0 bases at V and 11 bases at J, with 17 bases in the middle. The CDR3 runs to 14 residues. The CDR3 region is CSAREGSPKEKQFF. For the CDR3, the DNA is TGCAGTGCTAGAGAGGGGTCCCCCAAGGAGAAGCAGTTCTTC.

This clonotype was observed at least ten times. In nucleotides, the CDR3 is TGCGCCAGCAGCTTGGACGGCTCTGGAAACACCATATATTTT. It codes for CASSLDGSGNTIYF. This chain links TRBV5-1 with TRBJ1-3; no clear D gene. V lost 0 bases to trimming and J lost 0 bases, with 4 bases between them. CDR3 length: 14 residues. Germline-derived CDR1 and CDR2 are SGHRS and YFSETQ.

In this sample, this clonotype turned up many times. J is TRBJ1-1 and V is TRBV3-1; the D is unclear. Trimming left V 4 bases short and J 0 bases short, with 6 bases between. This CDR3 is 13 amino acids long. Germline V gene lookup returns CDR1 LGHDT and CDR2 YNNKEL (reference sequence). The CDR3 is CASSRAMNTEAFF. Here the CDR3 DNA reads TGTGCCAGCAGCCGCGCCATGAACACTGAAGCTTTCTTT.

This clonotype was found many times. V gene TRBV11-3 combines with J gene TRBJ2-1, with 7 bases identical to TRBD2. The CDR3 extends over 15 amino acids. Germline V gene data show CDR1 as SGHNT and CDR2 as YENEEA. Unmatched junction bases numbered 7, after V lost 2 bases and J lost 6 bases. The CDR3 loop is CASSLRGGDSNEQFF. The DNA of the CDR3 is TGTGCCAGCAGCTTACGGGGAGGGGATAGCAATGAGCAGTTCTTC.

This clonotype was recorded at least ten times. The V call is TRBV5-5, the J call TRBJ2-4; D uncertain. The CDR3 runs to 14 residues. CDR1 is SGHKS, CDR2 YYEKEE, per germline (reference sequence). Trimming pared 3 bases from V and 7 bases from J, leaving 14 bases between. As DNA, the CDR3 is TGTGCCAGCAGCTCGACCGTCACTACGAACATTCAGTACTTC. Translating it yields CASSSTVTTNIQYF.

There are a few counts of this clonotype. The chain carries TRBV12-2 and TRBJ1-1; no DNA check was done on the table's D call, TRBD1. TRBV12-2 is tagged as a pseudogene. This CDR3 is built from 13 residues. The CDR3 protein is CASRLFRVTEAFF. CDR3 coding DNA: TGTGCAAGTCGCTTATTCCGGGTAACTGAAGCTTTCTTT.

This clonotype was detected ten times or more. J is TRBJ1-5 and V is TRBV15; unclear D gene. The CDR3 sequence is 16 residues long. Between the trimmed V and J ends, which lost 2 bases and 7 bases, there was a span of 18 bases. CDR1 LNHNV and CDR2 YYDKDF come from the germline V gene (reference sequence). The CDR3 bases are TGTGCCACCAGCAGACCGGTGGATACTACCAGGCAGCCCCAGCATTTT. Amino acid sequence: CATSRPVDTTRQPQHF.

A word on this clonotype: The junction shows a germline mismatch at one end, possibly a read error. The chain uses TRBV19 and TRBJ1-2; a weak D match, TRBD1 (5 bases). This CDR3 has 15 residues. The germline V gene encodes CDR1 LNHDA and CDR2 SQIVND (reference sequence). This CDR3 is CGSSPGLLGNYGYTF. Here the CDR3 DNA reads TGTGGCAGTAGTCCGGGACTCTTGGGGAACTATGGCTACACCTTC.

This rearrangement joins TRBV12-3 or TRBV12-4 to TRBJ2-6; D is uncertain. V was clipped by 3 bases and J by 4 bases, with 10 bases between them. This CDR3 is built from 15 residues. CDR3 protein: CASSLRTQGANVLTF. DNA for the CDR3: TGTGCCAGCAGTTTGAGAACCCAGGGGGCCAACGTCCTGACTTTC.

At least ten counts were recorded for this clonotype. The V and J genes are TRBV24-1 and TRBJ1-1, with 9 bases lining up with TRBD1. CDR3 length: 13 amino acids. J was trimmed by 8 bases and V by 4 bases; bases with no gene match: 4. Germline CDR1 reads KGHDR; CDR2 reads SFDVKD. The CDR3 coding sequence is TGTGCCACCAGTGACCCGGGGACAGGGGAAGCTTTCTTT. Residues: CATSDPGTGEAFF.

This clonotype appeared many times. The gene calls are TRBV5-1 and TRBJ1-1; D not certain. The germline CDR1 and CDR2 sequences are SGHRS and YFSETQ. The CDR3 is 11 amino acids. The germline V and J ends were trimmed by 2 bases and 8 bases, with 7 bases remaining between them. CDR3 nucleotide sequence: TGCGCCAGCAGCTTCGCAGAGGAAGCTTTCTTT. Its protein is CASSFAEEAFF.

The chain recombines TRBV29-1 with TRBJ2-5, with D possibly TRBD1 on 5 matching bases. The CDR3 runs 12 residues. Germline values: CDR1 SQVTM, CDR2 ANQGSEA. Trimming stripped 5 bases from V and 2 bases from J, with 9 bases between. CDR3 coding DNA: TGCAGCGTTTCGACAGTGCAAGAGACCCAGTACTTC. Translated, it gives CSVSTVQETQYF.

J is TRBJ2-7 and V is TRBV2, with 8 bases aligning to TRBD1. CDR1 and CDR2 from the germline V gene are SNHLY and FYNNEI. Unmatched junction bases numbered 5, after V lost 7 bases and J lost 3 bases. CDR3 length equals 13 residues. The CDR3 DNA reads as TGTGCCAGCACCCGGACAGGGAGCTACGAGCAGTACTTC. Its protein is CASTRTGSYEQYF.

This clonotype was recorded at least ten times. This chain links TRBV7-2 with TRBJ2-5; tentatively, D is TRBD2 (5 bases). This CDR3 region has 16 residues. CDR1 and CDR2 (germline): SGHTA, FQGNSA. Trimming stripped 1 base from V and 1 base from J, with 13 bases between. CDR3 coding DNA: TGTGCCAGCAGCTTAGTTCAAGCGCTAGCCCAAGAGACCCAGTACTTC. Translated: CASSLVQALAQETQYF.

This clonotype has a count of ten or more. The CDR3 DNA reads TGCGCCAGCAGCCCGCGACCGGATGAAGATACGCAGTATTTT. This translates into CASSPRPDEDTQYF. V gene TRBV5-1 combines with J gene TRBJ2-3, with D unresolved. The germline gives CDR1 SGHRS, CDR2 YFSETQ. The CDR3 runs 14 residues. V gave up 4 bases and J gave up 5 bases, with 14 bases separating them.

This clonotype came up many times. This chain connects TRBV10-3 to TRBJ2-1; D not certain. This CDR3 is 13 amino acids long. Looked up from germline, CDR1 is ENHRY and CDR2 is SYGVKD. The V end was cut by 2 bases, the J end by 4 bases, with 6 bases between. This CDR3 is CAISEPEYNEQFF. The CDR3 coding sequence is TGTGCCATCAGTGAGCCAGAATACAATGAGCAGTTCTTC.

This clonotype was seen ten or more times. The CDR3 loop is CASSTPPGRVNTDTQYF. For the CDR3, the DNA is TGTGCCAGCAGTACCCCCCCGGGGAGGGTCAACACAGATACGCAGTATTTT. The V and J genes are TRBV6-2 or TRBV6-3 and TRBJ2-3, with 7 bases lining up with TRBD2. The CDR3 totals 17 residues. V shed 5 bases, J shed 2 bases, and the junction held 13 bases outside the gene matches. CDR1 and CDR2 from the germline V gene are MNHEY and SVGEGT.

This clonotype was recorded at least ten times. The chain combines TRBV18 with TRBJ2-3, with 7 bases aligning to TRBD2. CDR1 and CDR2 (germline): KGHSH, LQKENI. This CDR3 contains 14 residues. Trimming removed 3 bases from V and 1 base from J; junction bases left unmatched: 1. CDR3 amino acids: CASSPGGGTDTQYF. DNA of the CDR3: TGTGCCAGCTCACCGGGGGGGGGCACAGATACGCAGTATTTT.